One TCR beta chain is described in this entry. Sequencing used immunoSEQ multiplex PCR; TCRdb keeps in-frame clones, though not all of them. The data contain about 110,000 clones, 92% of them singletons. This sample was taken from a study of T cell responses to AZD1222 COVID-19 vaccine. The CDR3 extends over 14 amino acids. Germline V gene lookup returns CDR1 SQVTM and CDR2 ANQGSEA. V gave up 7 bases and J gave up 7 bases; unmatched junction bases: 6. The sample here was peripheral blood, taken 28 days after the second AZD1222 dose. V gene TRBV29-1 combines with J gene TRBJ2-1; TRBD2 agrees at 14 bases. The sequence was obtained from an adult who received the AZD1222 COVID-19 vaccine. CDR3 amino acids: CSAAGTSGSNEQFF. CDR3 DNA sequence: TGCAGCGCCGCGGGGACTAGCGGGAGTAATGAGCAGTTCTTC.